These 26 T cell receptor beta chains were all obtained from the same sample, sequenced in a study of resident and recirculating memory T cells in vitiligo. Produced via immunoSEQ multiplex PCR; TCRdb's table is partial and in-frame only. The profile shows fewer than 85,000 clones, 92% of them singletons. Sequenced input: blood. The source is a male donor with vitiligo.

The chain links TRBV25-1 to TRBJ2-2; the D gene is possibly TRBD2 (6 bases). This CDR3 has 14 residues. Trimming pared 6 bases from V and 4 bases from J, leaving 12 bases between. The germline V gene encodes CDR1 MGHDK and CDR2 SYGVNS. CDR3 sequence (DNA): TGTGCCAGCAGGGGGTGGAGGGGCACCGGGGAGCTGTTTTTT. Residues: CASRGWRGTGELFF.

The CDR3 DNA sequence: TGTGCCAGCAGCTTAGTAAACGGAGTAGGAGAGGTGACCCAGTACTTC. It specifies CASSLVNGVGEVTQYF. This chain uses TRBV7-8 with TRBJ2-5; no clear D. There are 16 residues in the CDR3. Trimming took off 1 base at V and 7 bases at J, with 19 bases between the two ends. Germline values: CDR1 SGHVS, CDR2 FQNEAQ. The variable domain in full, completed from reference TRBV7-8 and TRBJ2-5, reads GAGVSQSPRYKVAKRGQDVALRCDPISGHVSLFWYQQALGQGPEFLTYFQNEAQLDKSGLPSDRFFAERPEGSVSTLKIQRTQQEDSAVYLCASSLVNGVGEVTQYFGPGTRLLVL.

The V call is TRBV7-3, the J call TRBJ1-2; 9 nucleotides align to TRBD1. CDR1 SGHTA and CDR2 FQGTGA come from the germline V gene. V was pared by 1 base and J by 8 bases, with 8 bases of the junction left unmatched. The CDR3 contains 15 residues. Here the CDR3 reads CASSLIGGDRDGYTF. For the CDR3, the DNA is TGTGCCAGCAGCTTAATCGGGGGGGACAGGGACGGCTACACCTTC.

In this sample, this clone turned up a few times. This chain joins TRBV10-3 and TRBJ1-2; D not resolved. V was clipped by 4 bases and J by 3 bases, with 6 bases between them. CDR1 and CDR2 from the germline V gene are ENHRY and SYGVKD. This CDR3 region has 12 residues. CDR3: CAISVGDYGYTF. CDR3 in DNA: TGTGCCATCAGTGTCGGGGACTATGGCTACACCTTC.

The chain is built from TRBV27 and TRBJ2-3; 8 bases line up with TRBD2. The CDR3 is 13 amino acids. Germline CDR1 MNHEY, CDR2 SMNVEV (reference sequence). Trimming removed 2 bases from V and 6 bases from J; junction bases left unmatched: 1. The CDR3 DNA follows: TGTGCCAGCAGTTTAACGGGGGGGGATACGCAGTATTTT. As protein: CASSLTGGDTQYF.

The V gene is TRBV5-6, the J gene TRBJ2-1; TRBD2 matches 7 bases. With 2 bases clipped from V and 1 base from J, the junction kept 3 bases outside the gene matches. This CDR3 has 15 residues. From germline, CDR1 is SGHDT and CDR2 YYEEEE. This CDR3 reads CASSFLAASYNEQFF. For the CDR3, the DNA is TGTGCCAGCAGCTTTCTAGCGGCATCCTACAATGAGCAGTTCTTC.

The gene calls are TRBV5-6 and TRBJ1-2; 7 bases fit TRBD1. CDR3 length equals 15 residues. CDR1 and CDR2 from the germline V gene are SGHDT and YYEEEE. The trim removed 5 bases at V and 8 bases at J, leaving 15 bases unmatched. The CDR3 protein is CASSFDRAGYGGYTF. The CDR3 region has the DNA TGTGCCAGCAGTTTTGACAGGGCGGGATATGGGGGCTACACCTTC.

This sequence joins TRBV28 and TRBJ1-1, with TRBD1 as a possible D gene (6 bases). The CDR3 totals 15 residues. The V end lost 4 bases, the J end lost 6 bases, and 18 bases lay between the germline ends. Germline V gives CDR1 MDHEN, CDR2 SYDVKM. The CDR3 nucleotides read TGTGCCAGCAGTTCACAGGGTAATGGGCTTTCTGAAGCTTTCTTT. Protein product: CASSSQGNGLSEAFF.

In DNA form, the CDR3 reads TGTGCCAGCAGCTTAACAGGTTATAGTGGCTACACCTTC. Its protein is CASSLTGYSGYTF. This chain connects TRBV7-8 to TRBJ1-2; TRBD1 is a possible D gene (5 bases). Trimming took 2 bases from V and 7 from J, leaving 11 bases between them. Per the germline V gene, CDR1 is SGHVS and CDR2 is FQNEAQ. The CDR3 contains 13 residues.

The genes are TRBV5-5 and TRBJ2-5, with D perhaps matching TRBD2 (5 bases). Trimming took off 4 bases at V and 5 bases at J, with 9 bases between the two ends. Looked up from germline, CDR1 is SGHKS and CDR2 is YYEKEE (reference sequence). This CDR3 has 12 residues. This CDR3 reads CASSPSWETQYF. CDR3 nucleotides: TGTGCCAGCAGCCCTAGCTGGGAGACCCAGTACTTC.

The rearrangement uses TRBV9 and TRBJ2-3, with 9 bases aligning to TRBD2. Germline V gene data show CDR1 as SGDLS and CDR2 as YYNGEE. After removal of 0 bases from V and 4 bases from J, the junction contained 3 bases not matched to a gene. This CDR3 contains 15 residues. The CDR3 reads CASSVEGGRADTQYF. CDR3 nucleotide sequence: TGTGCCAGCAGCGTAGAGGGCGGGAGGGCAGATACGCAGTATTTT.

The V gene is TRBV7-2, the J gene TRBJ1-3; 7 positions match TRBD1. This CDR3 has 18 residues. The trim removed 6 bases at V and 0 bases at J, leaving 14 bases unmatched. Germline CDR1 is SGHTA and CDR2 is FQGNSA. This CDR3 is CASRSGQTASLSGNTIYF. The CDR3 DNA follows: TGTGCCAGCAGGTCGGGACAGACGGCGTCTCTCTCTGGAAACACCATATATTTT.

The chain recombines TRBV19 with TRBJ1-5; D is uncertain. The CDR3 covers 12 residues. The V gene lost 3 bases and the J gene lost 5 bases, with 5 bases spanning the gap. Germline CDR1 and CDR2: LNHDA and SQIVND (reference sequence). The CDR3 spells CASSIGDQPQHF. CDR3 nucleotides: TGTGCCAGTAGTATCGGTGATCAGCCCCAGCATTTT.

The chain is built from TRBV25-1 and TRBJ1-1; 7 nucleotides line up with TRBD1. V gave up 6 bases and J gave up 0 bases; unmatched junction bases: 10. Looked up from germline, CDR1 is MGHDK and CDR2 is SYGVNS. This CDR3 contains 16 residues. CDR3 sequence reads: CASSPDRPRVNTEAFF. DNA for the CDR3: TGTGCCAGCAGCCCGGACAGGCCTCGGGTGAACACTGAAGCTTTCTTT.

This chain joins TRBV5-1 and TRBJ1-1, with unresolved D. The germline V gene encodes CDR1 SGHRS and CDR2 YFSETQ. Trimming removed 3 bases at V and 0 bases at J, with 6 bases between. This CDR3 region has 13 residues. CDR3 loop: CASSSYLNTEAFF. CDR3 coding DNA: TGCGCCAGCAGCTCTTACTTGAACACTGAAGCTTTCTTT.

J is TRBJ2-5 and V is TRBV7-8, with TRBD2 matching 7 bases. Germline V CDR1 and CDR2: SGHVS, FQNEAQ. This CDR3 spans 13 amino acids. V was pared by 4 bases and J by 13 bases, with 12 bases of the junction left unmatched. The CDR3 loop is CASSSREAVVPYF. The CDR3 DNA reads TGTGCCAGCAGCTCCCGGGAGGCCGTGGTCCCGTACTTC.

V gene TRBV7-6 combines with J gene TRBJ1-4; the D gene is possibly TRBD1 (6 bases). The length of the CDR3 is 15 residues. The germline V gene has CDR1 SGHVS and CDR2 FNYEAQ. The V and J ends lost 2 bases and 7 bases respectively, with 14 bases between them. In DNA form, the CDR3 reads TGTGCCAGCAGCTTATCCAGGGGTGAGGGTGAAAAACTGTTTTTT. This gives the protein CASSLSRGEGEKLFF.

This clone appeared once. The chain is built from TRBV18 and TRBJ2-1, with 10 bases identical to TRBD2. This CDR3 is 14 amino acids long. The germline V gene has CDR1 KGHSH and CDR2 LQKENI. With 4 bases clipped from V and 5 bases from J, the junction kept 2 bases outside the gene matches. CDR3 protein: CASSRAGGHNEQFF. The CDR3 nucleotides read TGTGCCAGCTCACGAGCGGGAGGGCACAATGAGCAGTTCTTC.

The V gene is TRBV2, the J gene TRBJ2-3; TRBD2 matches at 16 bases. CDR1 SNHLY and CDR2 FYNNEI come from the germline V gene. The CDR3 is 18 residues long. V gave up 10 bases and J gave up 0 bases; unmatched junction bases: 10. Here the CDR3 DNA reads TGTGCCAAGGACTCGGGACTAGCGGGAGGGCCCAGCACAGATACGCAGTATTTT. Protein: CAKDSGLAGGPSTDTQYF.

This rearrangement joins TRBV28 to TRBJ2-3; 12 bases fit TRBD2. CDR1 is MDHEN and CDR2 is SYDVKM in the germline V gene. This CDR3 has 15 residues. Trimming cost V 6 bases and J 6 bases; bases outside gene matches: 7. The CDR3 DNA reads as TGTGCCAGCAGGGCTAGCGGGAGGGCCTCGGATACGCAGTATTTT. Protein sequence: CASRASGRASDTQYF.

The chain recombines TRBV11-3 with TRBJ2-7, with 10 bases fitting TRBD1. The CDR3 sequence is 15 residues long. The trim removed 4 bases at V and 6 bases at J, leaving 9 bases unmatched. CDR1 is SGHNT, CDR2 YENEEA, per germline. The CDR3: CASSSRVGQGSEQYF. CDR3 nucleotides: TGTGCCAGCAGCTCACGGGTGGGACAGGGGTCCGAGCAGTACTTC.

This chain connects TRBV9 to TRBJ2-6, with 10 bases fitting TRBD1. The V gene's germline CDR1 is SGDLS and CDR2 YYNGEE. The ends lost 3 bases at V and 4 bases at J; junction bases unmatched: 10. The CDR3 length is 18 residues. The CDR3 loop reads CASSEPGQGPQGANVLTF. CDR3 nucleotides: TGTGCCAGCAGCGAGCCGGGACAGGGGCCGCAAGGGGCCAACGTCCTGACTTTC. Supplemented by reference TRBV9 and TRBJ2-6, the full variable domain reads DSGVTQTPKHLITATGQRVTLRCSPRSGDLSVYWYQQSLDQGLQFLIQYYNGEERAKGNILERFSAQQFPDLHSELNLSSLELGDSALYFCASSEPGQGPQGANVLTFGAGSRLTVL.

J is TRBJ2-5 and V is TRBV7-9, with 9 bases lining up with TRBD1. This CDR3 has 14 amino acids. The V gene end was trimmed by 5 bases and the J gene end by 7 bases; junction bases not matched to a gene: 8. CDR1 and CDR2 from the germline V gene are SEHNR and FQNEAQ (reference sequence). CDR3 coding DNA: TGTGCCAGCAGCGGGCCGGGACAGGGATGGACCCAGTACTTC. Protein product: CASSGPGQGWTQYF.

The chain couples TRBV15 to TRBJ2-3, with no clear D. CDR1 is LNHNV, CDR2 YYDKDF, per germline (reference sequence). CDR3 length: 14 amino acids. The V end was cut by 7 bases, the J end by 4 bases, with 15 bases between. Here the CDR3 DNA reads TGTGCCACCATAGAGTCCTTACGCGCAGATACGCAGTATTTT. Translated: CATIESLRADTQYF.

CDR3 DNA sequence: TGCGCCAGCAGCCAAGAACAGGGTTCCTACTCTCTAGCCAAAAACATTCAGTACTTC. Translation gives CASSQEQGSYSLAKNIQYF. The chain links TRBV4-3 to TRBJ2-4; a weak D match, TRBD1 (6 bases). The CDR3 runs 19 residues. Germline V gene data show CDR1 as LGHNA and CDR2 as YSLEER. The V and J ends lost 0 bases and 0 bases respectively, with 18 bases between them.

The rearrangement uses TRBV10-3 and TRBJ2-7; TRBD1 is a possible D gene (5 bases). CDR3 length: 16 amino acids. From germline, CDR1 is ENHRY and CDR2 SYGVKD. Trimming took off 5 bases at V and 5 bases at J, with 22 bases between the two ends. The CDR3 region is CAISPTSPRVIDEQYF. Written as DNA, the CDR3 is TGTGCCATCAGTCCGACATCCCCCAGGGTAATCGACGAGCAGTACTTC.